This T cell receptor beta chain was identified during a study of shared clonotypes between healthy human individuals. Trimming took 6 bases from V and 7 from J, leaving 17 bases between them. The CDR3 totals 14 residues. CDR1 is MNHEY, CDR2 SMNVEV, per germline (reference sequence). Remarks on this clone: What it binds is unknown.

Findings and caveats of the study: Exclusively blood specimens were collected; tissue repertoires likely differ. When naive CD4 clonotypes were compared across a handful of donors, around 5% were shared. A generally larger estimated richness was seen in naive subsets than in memory subsets.

Here immunoSEQ multiplex PCR was the method, and the copy in TCRdb shows in-frame clones only, minus some. The sample has more than 2,000,000 clones, approximately 93% seen once; the top ten hold 0.35% to 0.45%. Material: naive CD4+ T cells from PBMCs. The subset denotes: CD45RA+ positively selected. The receptor was derived from a man younger than 35 in good health. Some clones in this sample may be carry-over from other donors' samples. The rearrangement uses TRBV27 and TRBJ2-3, with D tentatively TRBD1 (5 bases). CDR3 nucleotides: TGTGCCAGCAGAACAGGTTCCCTTTTTAATACGCAGTATTTT. Amino acid sequence: CASRTGSLFNTQYF.